The text below deals with one T cell receptor (beta chain). These data come from a study of blood T cell repertoires in COVID-19. Study-level background: Both acute and convalescent COVID-19 samples were obtained from the United States, Italy and Spain. In each case, the material was cDNA or gDNA derived from T cells, B-cell-depleted T cells, or PBMCs.

The germline V gene has CDR1 LGHNA and CDR2 YSLEER. This CDR3 spans 18 amino acids. J gave up 1 base and V 1 base, and 6 bases lay outside the gene matches. Under the authors' procedure: Estimation of nucleated cell counts relied on the amplification of reference gene primers. TCRdb's copy holds only in-frame clones and misses some; the assay was immunoSEQ multiplex PCR. V and J calls and clone size are as listed in that table; D and trimming were resolved from the DNA. The sample has 170,000 or so clones; roughly nine tenths are singletons. Source material: peripheral blood. The chain is built from TRBV4-3 and TRBJ2-1, with 11 positions matching TRBD2. This clonotype was obtained from a middle-aged man with acute or convalescent COVID-19. This CDR3 reads CASSQAWASGGSYNEQFF. CDR3 DNA sequence: TGCGCCAGCAGCCAAGCTTGGGCTAGCGGGGGGTCCTACAATGAGCAGTTCTTC.